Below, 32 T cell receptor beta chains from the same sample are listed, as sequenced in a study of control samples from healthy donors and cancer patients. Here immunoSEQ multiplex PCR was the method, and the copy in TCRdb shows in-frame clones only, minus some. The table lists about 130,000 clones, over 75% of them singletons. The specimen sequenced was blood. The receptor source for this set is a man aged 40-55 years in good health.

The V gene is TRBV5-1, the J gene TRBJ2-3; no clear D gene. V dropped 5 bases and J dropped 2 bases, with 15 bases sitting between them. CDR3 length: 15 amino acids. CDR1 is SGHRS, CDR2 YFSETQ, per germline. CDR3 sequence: CASRVYPTPTDTQYF. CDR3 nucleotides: TGCGCCAGCAGGGTTTATCCGACTCCCACAGATACGCAGTATTTT.

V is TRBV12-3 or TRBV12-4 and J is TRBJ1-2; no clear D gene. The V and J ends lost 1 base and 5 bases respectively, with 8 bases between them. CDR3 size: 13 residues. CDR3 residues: CASSLDSQYGYTF. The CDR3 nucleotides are TGTGCCAGCAGTTTAGACAGTCAATATGGCTACACCTTC.

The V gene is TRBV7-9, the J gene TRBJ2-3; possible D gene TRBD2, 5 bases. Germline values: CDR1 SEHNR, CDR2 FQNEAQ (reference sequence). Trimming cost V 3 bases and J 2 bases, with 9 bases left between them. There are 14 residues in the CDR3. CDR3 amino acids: CASSFGDYTDTQYF. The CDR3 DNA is TGTGCCAGCAGCTTCGGGGATTACACAGATACGCAGTATTTT.

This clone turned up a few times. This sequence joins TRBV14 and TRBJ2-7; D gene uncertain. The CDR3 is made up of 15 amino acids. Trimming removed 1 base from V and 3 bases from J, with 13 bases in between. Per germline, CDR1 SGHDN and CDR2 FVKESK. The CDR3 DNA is TGTGCCAGCAGCCAAGGGCAGGCAGACGGCTACGAGCAGTACTTC. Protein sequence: CASSQGQADGYEQYF.

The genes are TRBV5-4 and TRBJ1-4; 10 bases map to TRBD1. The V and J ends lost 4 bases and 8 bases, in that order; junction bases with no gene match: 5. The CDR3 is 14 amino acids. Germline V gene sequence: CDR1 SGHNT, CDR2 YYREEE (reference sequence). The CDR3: CASSRGTGAEKLFF. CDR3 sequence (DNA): TGTGCCAGCAGCCGGGGGACAGGGGCGGAAAAACTGTTTTTT.

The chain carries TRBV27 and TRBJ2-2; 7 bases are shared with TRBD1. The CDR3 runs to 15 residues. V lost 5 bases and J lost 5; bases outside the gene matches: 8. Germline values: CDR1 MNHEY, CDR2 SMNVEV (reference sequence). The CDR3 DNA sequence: TGTGCCAGCAGTGACAGGGTTGTTATTACCGGGGAGCTGTTTTTT. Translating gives CASSDRVVITGELFF.

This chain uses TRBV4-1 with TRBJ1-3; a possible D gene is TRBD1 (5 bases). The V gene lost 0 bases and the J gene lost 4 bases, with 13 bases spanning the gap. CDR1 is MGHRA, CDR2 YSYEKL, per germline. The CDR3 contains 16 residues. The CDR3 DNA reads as TGCGCCAGCAGCCAAGATAATGGCTGGGGGGGAAACACCATATATTTT. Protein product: CASSQDNGWGGNTIYF.

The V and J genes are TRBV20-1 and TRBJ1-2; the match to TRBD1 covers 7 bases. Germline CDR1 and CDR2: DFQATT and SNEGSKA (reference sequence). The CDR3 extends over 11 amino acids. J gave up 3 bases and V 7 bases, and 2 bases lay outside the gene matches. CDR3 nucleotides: TGCAGTGGACAGGGTCACTATGGCTACACCTTC. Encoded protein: CSGQGHYGYTF.

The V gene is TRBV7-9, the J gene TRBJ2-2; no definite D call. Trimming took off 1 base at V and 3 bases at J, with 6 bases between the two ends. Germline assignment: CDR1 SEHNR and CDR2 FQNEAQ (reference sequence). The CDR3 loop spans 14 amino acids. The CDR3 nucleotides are TGTGCCAGCAGCTTAGTTGGGTACACCGGGGAGCTGTTTTTT. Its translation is CASSLVGYTGELFF.

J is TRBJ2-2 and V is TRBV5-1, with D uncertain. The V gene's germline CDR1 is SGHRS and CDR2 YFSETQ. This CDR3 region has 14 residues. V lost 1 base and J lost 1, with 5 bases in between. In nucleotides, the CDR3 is TGCGCCAGCAGCTTGTTCGGGAACACCGGGGAGCTGTTTTTT. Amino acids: CASSLFGNTGELFF.

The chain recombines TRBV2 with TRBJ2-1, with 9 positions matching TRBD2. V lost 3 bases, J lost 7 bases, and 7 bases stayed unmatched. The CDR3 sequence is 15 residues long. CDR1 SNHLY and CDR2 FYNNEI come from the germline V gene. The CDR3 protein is CASSDSRGGWNEQFF. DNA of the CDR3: TGTGCCAGCAGTGACTCGCGGGGGGGATGGAATGAGCAGTTCTTC. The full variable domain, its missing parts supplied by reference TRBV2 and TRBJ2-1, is EPEVTQTPSHQVTQMGQEVILRCVPISNHLYFYWYRQILGQKVEFLVSFYNNEISEKSEIFDDQFSVERPDGSNFTLKIRSTKLEDSAMYFCASSDSRGGWNEQFFGPGTRLTVL.

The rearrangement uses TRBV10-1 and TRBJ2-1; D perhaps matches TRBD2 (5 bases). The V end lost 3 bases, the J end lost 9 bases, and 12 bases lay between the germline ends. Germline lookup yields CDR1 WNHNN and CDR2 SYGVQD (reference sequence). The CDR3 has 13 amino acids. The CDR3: CASSDRGGGEQFF. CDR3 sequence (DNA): TGCGCCAGCAGTGACAGAGGAGGAGGTGAGCAGTTCTTC.

The CDR3 reads CASKTRDSIINEQFF. The CDR3 DNA sequence: TGTGCCAGCAAAACCCGGGACAGCATTATCAATGAGCAGTTCTTC. The genes are TRBV6-5 and TRBJ2-1; TRBD1 agrees at 7 bases. This CDR3 is 15 amino acids long. Germline V gives CDR1 MNHEY, CDR2 SVGAGI. V shed 7 bases, J shed 6 bases, and the junction held 12 bases outside the gene matches.

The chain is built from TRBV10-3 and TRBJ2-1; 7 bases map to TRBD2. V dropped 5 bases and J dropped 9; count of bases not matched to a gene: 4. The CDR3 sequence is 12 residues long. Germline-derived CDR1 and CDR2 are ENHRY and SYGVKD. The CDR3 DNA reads TGTGCCATCAGTCCCGGGGGGACTGAGCAGTTCTTC. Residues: CAISPGGTEQFF.

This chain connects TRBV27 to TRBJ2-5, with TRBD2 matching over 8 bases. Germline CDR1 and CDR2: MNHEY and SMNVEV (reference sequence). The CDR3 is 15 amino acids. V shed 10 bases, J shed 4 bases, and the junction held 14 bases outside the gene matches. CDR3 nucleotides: TGTGCCACCAAGCCACGATCGGGGGGGTCAGAGACCCAGTACTTC. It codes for CATKPRSGGSETQYF.

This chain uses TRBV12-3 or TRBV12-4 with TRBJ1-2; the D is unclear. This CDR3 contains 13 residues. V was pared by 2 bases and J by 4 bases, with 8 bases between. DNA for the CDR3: TGTGCCAGCAGTTTATCTCTCAGCTATGGCTACACCTTC. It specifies CASSLSLSYGYTF.

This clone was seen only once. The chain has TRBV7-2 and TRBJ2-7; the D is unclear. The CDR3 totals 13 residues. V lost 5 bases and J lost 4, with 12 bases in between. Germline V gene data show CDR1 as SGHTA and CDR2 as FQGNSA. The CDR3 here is CASSPFLGYEQYF. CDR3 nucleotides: TGTGCCAGCAGCCCGTTTCTAGGGTACGAGCAGTACTTC.

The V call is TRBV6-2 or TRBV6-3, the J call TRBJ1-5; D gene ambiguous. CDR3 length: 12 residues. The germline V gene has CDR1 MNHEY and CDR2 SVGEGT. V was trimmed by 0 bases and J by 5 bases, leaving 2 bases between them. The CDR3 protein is CASSYSYQPQHF. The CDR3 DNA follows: TGTGCCAGCAGTTACTCATATCAGCCCCAGCATTTT.

The CDR3 here is CASSKGSELSGNTIYF. CDR3 nucleotides: TGTGCCAGCAGCAAAGGTTCGGAATTGTCTGGAAACACCATATATTTT. The chain recombines TRBV21-1 with TRBJ1-3. TRBV21-1 is a pseudogene locus. The CDR3 has 16 amino acids.

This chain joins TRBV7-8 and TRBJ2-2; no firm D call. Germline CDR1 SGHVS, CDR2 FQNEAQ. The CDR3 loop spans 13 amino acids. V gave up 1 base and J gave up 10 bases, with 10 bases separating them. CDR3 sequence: CASSLVRGVELFF. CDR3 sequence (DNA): TGTGCCAGCAGCTTAGTCCGCGGAGTGGAGCTGTTTTTT.

The CDR3 loop reads CASSLGRQGAPRDQGQYF. For the CDR3, the DNA is TGTGCCAGCAGCTTAGGGAGACAGGGGGCGCCGCGGGACCAGGGGCAGTATTTT. The chain joins TRBV7-9 to TRBJ2-3, with 10 nucleotides matching TRBD1. The CDR3 spans 18 residues. V shed 1 base and J 11 bases; nucleotides not matched to a gene: 18. Germline lookup yields CDR1 SEHNR and CDR2 FQNEAQ (reference sequence).

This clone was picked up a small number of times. CDR3 bases: TGCGCCAGCAGCGTGGGAGGGACAGCGAACACCGGGGAGCTGTTTTTT. As protein: CASSVGGTANTGELFF. The chain recombines TRBV5-1 with TRBJ2-2; the D call may be TRBD1 or TRBD2 (7 bases each). The germline CDR1 and CDR2 sequences are SGHRS and YFSETQ. There are 16 residues in the CDR3. Trimming removed 4 bases from V and 0 bases from J, with 13 bases in between.

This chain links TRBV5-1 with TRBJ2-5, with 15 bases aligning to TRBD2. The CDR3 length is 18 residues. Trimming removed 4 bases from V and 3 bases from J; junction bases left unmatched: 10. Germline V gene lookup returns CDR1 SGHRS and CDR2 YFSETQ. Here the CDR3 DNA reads TGCGCCAGCAGCCCCGGACTAGCGGGGGGGTCGTTTAAAGAGACCCAGTACTTC. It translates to CASSPGLAGGSFKETQYF.

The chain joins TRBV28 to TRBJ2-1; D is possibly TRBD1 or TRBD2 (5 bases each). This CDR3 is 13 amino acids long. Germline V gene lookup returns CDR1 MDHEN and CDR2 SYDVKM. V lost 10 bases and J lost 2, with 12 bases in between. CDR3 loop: CAIRDLPYNEQFF. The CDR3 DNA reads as TGTGCCATCAGGGACCTCCCCTACAATGAGCAGTTCTTC.

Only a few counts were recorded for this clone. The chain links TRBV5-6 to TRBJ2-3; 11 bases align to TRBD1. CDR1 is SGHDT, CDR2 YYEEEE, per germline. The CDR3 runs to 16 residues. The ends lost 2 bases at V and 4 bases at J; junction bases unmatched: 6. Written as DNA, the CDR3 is TGTGCCAGCAGCTTAAATCCGGGACAGGGGGCAGATACGCAGTATTTT. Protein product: CASSLNPGQGADTQYF.

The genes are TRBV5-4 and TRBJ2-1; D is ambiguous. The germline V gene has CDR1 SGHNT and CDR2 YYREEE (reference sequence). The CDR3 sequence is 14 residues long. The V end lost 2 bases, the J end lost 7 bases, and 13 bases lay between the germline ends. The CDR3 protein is CASSFMGFHNEQFF. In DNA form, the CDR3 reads TGTGCCAGCAGCTTCATGGGGTTCCATAATGAGCAGTTCTTC.

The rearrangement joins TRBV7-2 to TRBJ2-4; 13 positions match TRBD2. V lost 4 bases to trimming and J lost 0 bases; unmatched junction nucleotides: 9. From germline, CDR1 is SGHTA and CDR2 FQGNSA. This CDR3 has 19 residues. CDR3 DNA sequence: TGTGCCAGCAGCTCAAGATCGGGACTAGCGGGGCTAGCCAAAAACATTCAGTACTTC. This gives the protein CASSSRSGLAGLAKNIQYF. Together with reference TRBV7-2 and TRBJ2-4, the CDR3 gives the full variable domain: GAGVSQSPSNKVTEKGKDVELRCDPISGHTALYWYRQSLGQGLEFLIYFQGNSAPDKSGLPSDRFSAERTGGSVSTLTIQRTQQEDSAVYLCASSSRSGLAGLAKNIQYFGAGTRLSVL.

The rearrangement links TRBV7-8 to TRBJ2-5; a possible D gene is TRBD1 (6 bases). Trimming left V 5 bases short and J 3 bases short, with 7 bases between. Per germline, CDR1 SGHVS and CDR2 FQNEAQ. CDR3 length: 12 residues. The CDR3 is CASSRGKETQYF. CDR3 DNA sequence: TGTGCCAGCAGCAGGGGGAAAGAGACCCAGTACTTC.

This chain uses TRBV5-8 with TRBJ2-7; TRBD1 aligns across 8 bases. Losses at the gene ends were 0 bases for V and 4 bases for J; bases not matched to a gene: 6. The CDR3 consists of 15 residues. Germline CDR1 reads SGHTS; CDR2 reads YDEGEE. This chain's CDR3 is CASSLGTGLAYEQYF. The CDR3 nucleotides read TGTGCCAGCAGCTTGGGGACAGGGCTGGCGTACGAGCAGTACTTC. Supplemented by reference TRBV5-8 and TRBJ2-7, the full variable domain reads EAGVTQSPTHLIKTRGQQATLRCSPISGHTSVYWYQQALGLGLQFLLWYDEGEERNRGNFPPRFSGRQFPNYSSELNVNALELEDSALYLCASSLGTGLAYEQYFGPGTRLTVT.

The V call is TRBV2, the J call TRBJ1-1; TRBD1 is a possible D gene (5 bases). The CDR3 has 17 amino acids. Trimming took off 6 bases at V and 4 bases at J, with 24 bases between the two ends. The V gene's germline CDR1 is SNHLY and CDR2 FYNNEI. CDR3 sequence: CASSPPGAGPGVTEAFF. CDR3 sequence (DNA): TGTGCCAGCAGCCCCCCCGGGGCAGGCCCCGGCGTCACTGAAGCTTTCTTT.

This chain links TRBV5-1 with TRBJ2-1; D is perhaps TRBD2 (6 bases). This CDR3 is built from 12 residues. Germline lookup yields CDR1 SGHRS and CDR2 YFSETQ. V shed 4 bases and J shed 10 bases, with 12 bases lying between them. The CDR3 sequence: CASSRQGGEQFF. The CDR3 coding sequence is TGCGCCAGCAGCCGGCAGGGAGGAGAGCAGTTCTTC. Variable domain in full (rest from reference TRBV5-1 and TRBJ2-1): KAGVTQTPRYLIKTRGQQVTLSCSPISGHRSVSWYQQTPGQGLQFLFEYFSETQRNKGNFPGRFSGRQFSNSRSEMNVSTLELGDSALYLCASSRQGGEQFFGPGTRLTVL.

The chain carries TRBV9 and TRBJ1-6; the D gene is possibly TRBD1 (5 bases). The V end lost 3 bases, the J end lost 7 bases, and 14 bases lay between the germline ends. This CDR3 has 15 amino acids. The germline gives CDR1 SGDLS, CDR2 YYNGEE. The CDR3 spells CASSATGLGNSPLHF. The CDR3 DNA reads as TGTGCCAGCAGCGCAACGGGACTGGGGAATTCACCCCTCCACTTT. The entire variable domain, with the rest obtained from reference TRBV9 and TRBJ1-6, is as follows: DSGVTQTPKHLITATGQRVTLRCSPRSGDLSVYWYQQSLDQGLQFLIQYYNGEERAKGNILERFSAQQFPDLHSELNLSSLELGDSALYFCASSATGLGNSPLHFGNGTRLTVT.